The 29 T cell receptor beta chains below come from one sample, sequenced in a study of blood T cell repertoires in COVID-19. Repertoires were generated with immunoSEQ multiplex PCR, while TCRdb's copy carries only in-frame clones and drops some. The sample lists tens of thousands of clones; 85% to 90% were seen once. The specimen was peripheral blood. Source of these receptors: a human donor in a cohort sampled during active COVID-19.

The gene calls are TRBV6-1 and TRBJ1-4; D ambiguous. Trimming removed 2 bases at V and 0 bases at J, with 7 bases between. This CDR3 contains 15 residues. Germline loops: CDR1 MNHNS, CDR2 SASEGT. This chain's CDR3 is CASSEPGATNEKLFF. The CDR3 DNA reads as TGTGCCAGCAGTGAACCGGGTGCAACTAATGAAAAACTGTTTTTT.

In its sample, this clone was seen a few times. The chain joins TRBV12-5 to TRBJ2-1; D possibly corresponds to TRBD2 (6 bases). The V end lost 6 bases, the J end lost 2 bases, and 14 bases lay between the germline ends. Germline values: CDR1 LGHNT, CDR2 FRNRAP. The CDR3 has 15 residues. The CDR3 sequence is CASGNGGSPYNEQFF. CDR3 sequence (DNA): TGTGCTAGTGGCAATGGGGGGAGTCCCTACAATGAGCAGTTCTTC. The variable domain in full, completed from reference TRBV12-5 and TRBJ2-1, reads DARVTQTPRHKVTEMGQEVTMRCQPILGHNTVFWYRQTMMQGLELLAYFRNRAPLDDSGMPKDRFSAEMPDATLATLKIQPSEPRDSAVYFCASGNGGSPYNEQFFGPGTRLTVL.

The chain recombines TRBV7-9 with TRBJ1-1; 7 nucleotides agree with TRBD1. CDR1 and CDR2 from the germline V gene are SEHNR and FQNEAQ (reference sequence). The CDR3 length is 13 residues. Trimming at V came to 3 bases and at J to 3 bases, leaving 1 base not matched to a gene. The DNA of the CDR3 is TGTGCCAGCAGCTTCGGACAGGACACTGAAGCTTTCTTT. It yields the protein CASSFGQDTEAFF.

The chain couples TRBV5-1 to TRBJ2-7, with 9 nucleotides matching TRBD2. Germline lookup yields CDR1 SGHRS and CDR2 YFSETQ. Trimming at V came to 4 bases and at J to 2 bases, leaving 7 bases not matched to a gene. CDR3 length equals 15 residues. The CDR3 DNA reads TGCGCCAGCAGCCTAACTAGCGGGCAACCCTACGAGCAGTACTTC. Its translation: CASSLTSGQPYEQYF. Supplemented by reference TRBV5-1 and TRBJ2-7, the full variable domain reads KAGVTQTPRYLIKTRGQQVTLSCSPISGHRSVSWYQQTPGQGLQFLFEYFSETQRNKGNFPGRFSGRQFSNSRSEMNVSTLELGDSALYLCASSLTSGQPYEQYFGPGTRLTVT.

The rearrangement uses TRBV14 and TRBJ2-3; tentative D call: TRBD1 (6 bases). With 6 bases removed from V and 3 bases from J, the gap between germline ends came to 10 bases. The CDR3 has 13 residues. The V gene's germline CDR1 is SGHDN and CDR2 FVKESK. The chain's CDR3 is CASSRDRTDTQYF. The CDR3 DNA is TGTGCCAGCAGTCGCGACAGGACAGATACGCAGTATTTT.

The chain links TRBV2 to TRBJ1-2; 8 bases agree with TRBD1. Trimming at V came to 6 bases and at J to 5 bases, leaving 11 bases not matched to a gene. In germline, CDR1 is SNHLY, CDR2 FYNNEI. There are 15 residues in the CDR3. CDR3 amino acids: CASRSIQGAWYGYTF. DNA for the CDR3: TGTGCCAGCAGAAGTATCCAGGGGGCTTGGTATGGCTACACCTTC.

This clone appeared a few times. V usage is TRBV28 and J usage is TRBJ2-5, with D possibly being TRBD2 (5 bases). The CDR3 is made up of 16 amino acids. Trimming took 3 bases from V and 4 from J, leaving 18 bases between them. The germline gives CDR1 MDHEN, CDR2 SYDVKM. The CDR3 is CASSFPPPGFGETQYF. The DNA of the CDR3 is TGTGCCAGCAGTTTTCCTCCACCGGGATTCGGAGAGACCCAGTACTTC.

The CDR3 DNA reads TGTGCCAGCAGTTACTCGGACAGCCCAACTAATGAAAAACTGTTTTTT. It encodes CASSYSDSPTNEKLFF. V gene TRBV6-2 or TRBV6-3 combines with J gene TRBJ1-4, with TRBD1 as a possible D gene (6 bases). This CDR3 has 16 residues. CDR1 and CDR2 from the germline V gene are MNHEY and SVGEGT. Trimming cost V 0 bases and J 0 bases, with 8 bases left between them.

The V gene is TRBV6-6, the J gene TRBJ2-3; the match to TRBD2 covers 7 bases. This CDR3 has 16 residues. V was clipped by 0 bases and J by 4 bases; unmatched bases: 7. Germline V gene data show CDR1 as MNHNY and CDR2 as SVGAGI (reference sequence). This CDR3 reads CASSYSAGEVADTQYF. CDR3 DNA sequence: TGTGCCAGCAGTTACTCGGCGGGAGAGGTTGCAGATACGCAGTATTTT.

The chain carries TRBV19 and TRBJ2-1, with 10 bases matching TRBD1. From germline, CDR1 is LNHDA and CDR2 SQIVND (reference sequence). This CDR3 spans 15 amino acids. Trimming cost V 4 bases and J 7 bases; bases outside gene matches: 7. For the CDR3, the DNA is TGTGCCAGTAGTACCACCGGGACAGGGGCAAATGAGCAGTTCTTC. Protein sequence: CASSTTGTGANEQFF.

This clone was observed a single time. V usage is TRBV3-1 (or the pseudogene TRBV3-2) and J usage is TRBJ1-4, with TRBD1 identical over 11 bases. The CDR3 is made up of 14 amino acids. The ends lost 5 bases at V and 8 bases at J; junction bases unmatched: 4. Germline CDR1 reads LGHDT; CDR2 reads YNNKEL (reference sequence). The CDR3: CASSSGTGGEKLFF. CDR3 bases: TGTGCCAGCAGCTCCGGGACAGGGGGGGAAAAACTGTTTTTT.

In this sample, this clone turned up a few times. This chain links TRBV19 with TRBJ2-7; no firm D call. Germline values: CDR1 LNHDA, CDR2 SQIVND (reference sequence). This CDR3 has 13 amino acids. Trimming took off 4 bases at V and 2 bases at J, with 9 bases between the two ends. As DNA, the CDR3 is TGTGCCAGTAGTACCAGGATAACCTACGAGCAGTACTTC. This gives the protein CASSTRITYEQYF.

This clone turned up a few times. V usage is TRBV15 and J usage is TRBJ2-3; 7 bases map to TRBD2. The CDR3 sequence is 16 residues long. The germline V gene has CDR1 LNHNV and CDR2 YYDKDF (reference sequence). The J segment lost 2 bases and the V segment lost 0 bases, leaving 5 bases of the junction unmatched. CDR3 residues: CATSRDRAGATDTQYF. In DNA form, the CDR3 reads TGTGCCACCAGCAGAGATCGGGCGGGAGCCACAGATACGCAGTATTTT.

The chain employs TRBV7-9 and TRBJ2-7; 7 bases fit TRBD1. The CDR3 is made up of 14 amino acids. Looked up from germline, CDR1 is SEHNR and CDR2 is FQNEAQ (reference sequence). V shed 9 bases, J shed 7 bases, and the junction held 15 bases outside the gene matches. CDR3 sequence (DNA): TGTGCCAGTAACCGAGGTAGTACAGGGGAAGAGCAGTACTTC. Encoded protein: CASNRGSTGEEQYF.

As DNA, the CDR3 is TGTGCCAGCAGCCCCCACGGGGGTGAAGCTTTCTTT. This encodes CASSPHGGEAFF. This chain links TRBV7-9 with TRBJ1-1; the D gene is possibly TRBD1 (5 bases). This CDR3 is 12 amino acids long. V lost 5 bases and J 7 bases, leaving 11 bases between the germline ends. Germline V CDR1 and CDR2: SEHNR, FQNEAQ (reference sequence).

This clone was seen only once. V gene TRBV9 combines with J gene TRBJ2-1; TRBD2 matches 9 bases. The germline gives CDR1 SGDLS, CDR2 YYNGEE. This CDR3 has 15 residues. V trimming: 3 bases; J trimming: 3 bases; junction bases outside the gene matches: 4. Written as DNA, the CDR3 is TGTGCCAGCAGCGGGGGACTAGCCAACTACAATGAGCAGTTCTTC. Its protein product is CASSGGLANYNEQFF.

The genes are TRBV4-2 and TRBJ1-3; unclear D gene. V lost 3 bases to trimming and J lost 0 bases, with 18 bases between them. There are 18 residues in the CDR3. Germline V gene lookup returns CDR1 LGHNA and CDR2 YNFKEQ. The CDR3 region is CASSQEHLSAASGNTIYF. DNA of the CDR3: TGTGCCAGCAGCCAGGAGCATCTCTCGGCGGCCTCTGGAAACACCATATATTTT.

V gene TRBV30 combines with J gene TRBJ1-2, with D possibly TRBD1 on 6 matching bases. The CDR3 spans 11 residues. The V gene lost 4 bases and the J gene lost 4 bases, with 7 bases spanning the gap. Germline V CDR1 and CDR2: GTSNPN, SVGIG (reference sequence). The DNA for the CDR3 is TGTGCCTGGATGACAGGCTATGGCTACACCTTC. It yields the protein CAWMTGYGYTF.

This chain connects TRBV28 to TRBJ1-2; 9 nucleotides agree with TRBD1. Germline trimming cut 6 bases from V and 7 bases from J; bases unmatched to any gene: 3. Germline CDR1 MDHEN, CDR2 SYDVKM. The CDR3 runs to 12 residues. CDR3 in DNA: TGTGCCAGCAGGGACAGGGGAAGTGGCTACACCTTC. Translated, it gives CASRDRGSGYTF.

The chain combines TRBV25-1 with TRBJ1-1; 7 nucleotides line up with TRBD1. V shed 1 base, J shed 2 bases, and the junction held 4 bases outside the gene matches. The CDR3 is made up of 15 amino acids. CDR1 is MGHDK and CDR2 is SYGVNS in the germline V gene. The CDR3: CASSESGTANTEAFF. As DNA, the CDR3 is TGTGCCAGCAGTGAATCGGGGACAGCCAACACTGAAGCTTTCTTT.

This sequence joins TRBV25-1 and TRBJ1-3, with TRBD1 matching 8 bases. The length of the CDR3 is 15 residues. From germline, CDR1 is MGHDK and CDR2 SYGVNS. V was pared by 3 bases and J by 4 bases, with 5 bases of the junction left unmatched. CDR3 in DNA: TGTGCCAGCAGTGACCTTGGACAGGGAGGAAACACCATATATTTT. As protein: CASSDLGQGGNTIYF.

Points on this clone: The junction departs from germline at one end; a sequencing error may be responsible. Other nucleotide sequences from this sample produce the same CDR3. The V call is TRBV5-1, the J call TRBJ1-5; possibly TRBD1 for D (6 bases). The germline gives CDR1 SGHRS, CDR2 YFSETQ. The CDR3 runs 15 residues. CDR3: CASSLQGQSNQPQHF. CDR3 coding DNA: TGCGCCAGCAGCTTACAGGGTCAGAGCAATCAACCCCAGCATTTT. Variable domain in full (rest from reference TRBV5-1 and TRBJ1-5): KAGVTQTPRYLIKTRGQQVTLSCSPISGHRSVSWYQQTPGQGLQFLFEYFSETQRNKGNFPGRFSGRQFSNSRSEMNVSTLELGDSALYLCASSLQGQSNQPQHFGDGTRLSIL.

In this sample, this clone turned up once. The CDR3 loop is CASSPLGLGTGELFF. For the CDR3, the DNA is TGTGCCAGCAGTCCCCTAGGTCTGGGCACCGGGGAGCTGTTTTTT. This chain links TRBV25-1 with TRBJ2-2; D is unresolved. V was trimmed by 5 bases and J by 4 bases, leaving 14 bases between them. CDR3 size: 15 residues. The germline V gene encodes CDR1 MGHDK and CDR2 SYGVNS.

The V and J genes are TRBV5-1 and TRBJ2-1, with a possible D match to TRBD1 (6 bases). The germline V and J ends were trimmed by 0 bases and 8 bases, with 15 bases remaining between them. CDR3 size: 15 residues. Per the germline V gene, CDR1 is SGHRS and CDR2 is YFSETQ. The CDR3 loop is CASSLVGAIRDEQFF. CDR3 bases: TGCGCCAGCAGCTTGGTGGGGGCCATTAGGGATGAGCAGTTCTTC.

The rearrangement links TRBV7-8 to TRBJ2-4; TRBD1 matches at 9 bases. This CDR3 has 17 amino acids. The ends lost 5 bases at V and 9 bases at J; junction bases unmatched: 17. The V gene's germline CDR1 is SGHVS and CDR2 FQNEAQ. CDR3 protein: CASSLVNRGLALGIQYF. The CDR3 region has the DNA TGTGCCAGCAGCCTAGTAAACAGGGGGCTCGCTCTAGGCATTCAGTACTTC.

A few counts support this clone. At the DNA level, this CDR3 is encoded by other sequences in the same sample as well. The V gene is TRBV19, the J gene TRBJ2-2, with D perhaps TRBD1 (6 bases). Germline-derived CDR1 and CDR2 are LNHDA and SQIVND (reference sequence). V shed 3 bases and J shed 0 bases, with 11 bases lying between them. The CDR3 totals 16 residues. The CDR3 reads CASSILGAANTGELFF. The CDR3 DNA reads TGTGCCAGTAGTATCTTGGGGGCAGCGAACACCGGGGAGCTGTTTTTT.

This clone showed up just a few times. The chain has TRBV28 and TRBJ1-5; 9 nucleotides align to TRBD1. The CDR3 has 15 amino acids. V shed 6 bases and J 4 bases; nucleotides not matched to a gene: 7. Germline lookup yields CDR1 MDHEN and CDR2 SYDVKM. As DNA, the CDR3 is TGTGCCAGCAGGCCCGGGACAGGGAATAATCAGCCCCAGCATTTT. It translates to CASRPGTGNNQPQHF.

The V call is TRBV5-1, the J call TRBJ2-7, with D unresolved. Germline CDR1 reads SGHRS; CDR2 reads YFSETQ. CDR3 length: 17 residues. Trimming took 0 bases from V and 0 from J, leaving 16 bases between them. CDR3 sequence reads: CASSLADAWAGSYEQYF. The CDR3 DNA reads TGCGCCAGCAGCTTGGCCGACGCATGGGCAGGCTCCTACGAGCAGTACTTC.

The rearrangement uses TRBV7-8 and TRBJ2-3, with TRBD1 as a possible D gene (8 bases). Between the trimmed V and J ends, which lost 6 bases and 13 bases, there was a span of 17 bases. The CDR3 runs 12 residues. The germline V gene has CDR1 SGHVS and CDR2 FQNEAQ. The CDR3 region has the DNA TGTGCCAGCAGTTATGAGCGGGACAGGAAGTATTTT. The encoded protein is CASSYERDRKYF.